The 10 T cell receptor beta chains reported below all come from one sample, sequenced in a study of technical replicates of blood from a handful of donors. The table came from immunoSEQ multiplex PCR; TCRdb's copy has only in-frame clones and leaves some out. The sample holds tens of thousands of clones, 75% to 90% seen once. Material: PBMCs. The source of these receptors is a human donor in good health. Some clones in this sample may be carry-over from other donors' samples.

V usage is TRBV7-9 and J usage is TRBJ2-5; 7 bases fit TRBD2. V trimming: 6 bases; J trimming: 4 bases; junction bases outside the gene matches: 2. The CDR3 is 12 amino acids. From germline, CDR1 is SEHNR and CDR2 FQNEAQ (reference sequence). The CDR3 DNA reads TGTGCCAGCAGGGGGGGGATAGAGACCCAGTACTTC. This encodes CASRGGIETQYF.

The V and J genes are TRBV7-9 and TRBJ1-2, with 9 bases matching TRBD1. The CDR3 contains 16 residues. Trimming at V came to 6 bases and at J to 0 bases, leaving 8 bases not matched to a gene. The germline CDR1 and CDR2 sequences are SEHNR and FQNEAQ (reference sequence). CDR3 region: CASRGQGLATNYGYTF. DNA for the CDR3: TGTGCCAGCAGGGGACAGGGCCTAGCGACTAACTATGGCTACACCTTC.

The J gene is TRBJ2-2, the V gene TRBV7-3; the D gene is possibly TRBD1 (6 bases). Per the germline V gene, CDR1 is SGHTA and CDR2 is FQGTGA. The CDR3 runs to 16 residues. V was pared by 5 bases and J by 1 base, with 14 bases between. CDR3 DNA sequence: TGTGCCAGCAGCCCACCGGGACATGAGAACACCGGGGAGCTGTTTTTT. Translated, it gives CASSPPGHENTGELFF.

V gene TRBV7-2 combines with J gene TRBJ2-5; D uncertain. V lost 1 base and J 6 bases, leaving 6 bases between the germline ends. CDR3 size: 12 residues. The germline gives CDR1 SGHTA, CDR2 FQGNSA. CDR3 residues: CASSLEYQTQYF. In nucleotides, the CDR3 is TGTGCCAGCAGCTTAGAATATCAGACCCAGTACTTC.

This rearrangement joins TRBV11-2 to TRBJ2-5; D uncertain. The CDR3 runs to 11 residues. The germline gives CDR1 SGHAT, CDR2 FQNNGV. V lost 7 bases to trimming and J lost 2 bases, with 5 bases between them. DNA for the CDR3: TGTGCCAGCACCCCTCAAGAGACCCAGTACTTC. Protein product: CASTPQETQYF. Full variable domain (outside the CDR3, taken from reference TRBV11-2 and TRBJ2-5): EAGVAQSPRYKIIEKRQSVAFWCNPISGHATLYWYQQILGQGPKLLIQFQNNGVVDDSQLPKDRFSAERLKGVDSTLKIQPAKLEDSAVYLCASTPQETQYFGPGTRLLVL.

This clone came up a few times. This chain connects TRBV4-3 to TRBJ1-2; possibly TRBD1 for D (6 bases). V was pared by 1 base and J by 5 bases, with 8 bases between. This CDR3 contains 13 residues. CDR1 is LGHNA and CDR2 is YSLEER in the germline V gene. The CDR3 sequence: CASSQGQGYGYTF. The DNA of the CDR3 is TGCGCCAGCAGCCAAGGGCAGGGGTATGGCTACACCTTC.

The chain has TRBV2 and TRBJ2-1; maybe TRBD2 (5 bases). The CDR3 loop spans 18 amino acids. Germline CDR1 reads SNHLY; CDR2 reads FYNNEI. V was shortened by 7 bases and J by 8 bases, with 30 bases between the two germline ends. The CDR3: CASKVRLTWLADPDEQFF. Here the CDR3 DNA reads TGTGCCAGCAAGGTCAGGCTGACCTGGCTAGCAGATCCGGATGAGCAGTTCTTC. Together with reference TRBV2 and TRBJ2-1, the CDR3 gives the full variable domain: EPEVTQTPSHQVTQMGQEVILRCVPISNHLYFYWYRQILGQKVEFLVSFYNNEISEKSEIFDDQFSVERPDGSNFTLKIRSTKLEDSAMYFCASKVRLTWLADPDEQFFGPGTRLTVL.

The chain carries TRBV10-2 and TRBJ2-6; 7 bases are a match to TRBD1. The germline V gene encodes CDR1 WSHSY and CDR2 SAAADI. The CDR3 loop spans 17 amino acids. Unmatched junction bases numbered 8, after V lost 6 bases and J lost 0 bases. The CDR3 coding sequence is TGCGCCAGCAGACCCGGGACAGCCTTCTCTGGGGCCAACGTCCTGACTTTC. Residues: CASRPGTAFSGANVLTF.

V and J are TRBV11-2 and TRBJ1-3, with 9 bases aligning to TRBD1. The CDR3 is 15 amino acids. Germline V gives CDR1 SGHAT, CDR2 FQNNGV. After removal of 5 bases from V and 4 bases from J, the junction contained 6 bases not matched to a gene. The CDR3 DNA sequence: TGTGCCAGCAGCACCGGGACAGGGCGAGGAAACACCATATATTTT. Translating gives CASSTGTGRGNTIYF.

To note about this clone: Germline is not matched at one junction end, which may reflect a read error. The V call is TRBV6-5, the J call TRBJ1-1, with D possibly TRBD1 on 6 matching bases. The CDR3 covers 12 residues. Germline V CDR1 and CDR2: MNHEY, SVGAGI. CDR3 nucleotide sequence: TGTGCCAGCAGACCACGTGGGGGGGCAGTCGTGTTT. Protein sequence: CASRPRGGAVVF.